The rows below give T cell receptor beta chains drawn from one sample of a study of cytomegalovirus exposure and HLA in healthy donors. Data came from immunoSEQ multiplex PCR; TCRdb stores just in-frame clones and leaves some out. The sample contains 150,000 to 200,000 clones, around nine tenths of which appear only once. Source material: PBMCs. These receptors all stem from a woman aged 18-30 years in good health and CMV-seronegative. The CDR3 runs from the conserved cysteine through the conserved F or W. D genes are given only for firm matches. Where a row states a size, it is once, few, many or the class of an expanded clone; other rows omit it.

V gene,clone size,D gene,J gene,CDR3 DNA,CDR3 protein
TRBV4-2,.,.,TRBJ2-2,TGTGCCAGCAGTCGGGACACTACGAACACCGGGGAGCTGTTTTTT,CASSRDTTNTGELFF
TRBV18,.,TRBD1,TRBJ1-1,TGTGCCAGCTCACCACGGGGACAGCCGAACACTGAAGCTTTCTTT,CASSPRGQPNTEAFF
TRBV7-2,.,TRBD1,TRBJ1-2,TGTGCCAGCAGCTCCCCCGGCAGGGGGCTCGGTGGCTACACCTTC,CASSSPGRGLGGYTF
TRBV5-8,.,.,TRBJ1-2,TGTGCCAGTCTTGCAGGGTTGGATGGCTACACCTTC,CASLAGLDGYTF
TRBV15,few,TRBD1,TRBJ2-1,TGTGCCACCAGGGGCCCCGGGACAGGGACTCTCAATGAGCAGTTCTTC,CATRGPGTGTLNEQFF
TRBV7-9,.,.,TRBJ1-6,TGTGCCAGCAGCTTACGAGGACAGAATAATTCACCCCTCCACTTT,CASSLRGQNNSPLHF
TRBV27,.,TRBD1,TRBJ1-5,TGTGCCAGCAGTTTTGGGACAGGGGAAGGTCAGCCCCAGCATTTT,CASSFGTGEGQPQHF
TRBV6-5,.,.,TRBJ1-6,TGTGCCAGCCGACTGGCCCCACTCGGGAATTCACCCCTCCACTTT,CASRLAPLGNSPLHF
TRBV12-5,.,.,TRBJ2-3,TGTGCTAGTGGCCGGGGGGCCGGAGATACGCAGTATTTT,CASGRGAGDTQYF
TRBV5-4,.,TRBD1,TRBJ2-7,TGTGCCAGCAGCTTGGTGGCAGGGGGCAGCTACGAGCAGTACTTC,CASSLVAGGSYEQYF
TRBV7-6,few,.,TRBJ1-4,TGTGCCAGCAGCTTAGGCGGGGGATCAACTAATGAAAAACTGTTTTTT,CASSLGGGSTNEKLFF
TRBV30,.,.,TRBJ1-1,TGTGCCTGGAGTGTTACGCGGGTGAATACTGAAGCTTTCTTT,CAWSVTRVNTEAFF
TRBV6-5,.,.,TRBJ2-7,TGTGCCAGTAAGGAGTTCAGAACCTCCTACGAGCAGTACTTC,CASKEFRTSYEQYF
TRBV28,.,.,TRBJ2-3,TGTGCCAGCAGTTCGCCGGACCTGGCAGGGGCGCAGTATTTT,CASSSPDLAGAQYF
TRBV19,.,.,TRBJ1-2,TGTGCCAGTAGTATGATTCCTAATGCGCACTATGGCTACACCTTC,CASSMIPNAHYGYTF
TRBV9,.,.,TRBJ1-2,TGTGCCAGCAGCGTAGATGGCAGATCCTATGGCTACACCTTC,CASSVDGRSYGYTF
TRBV5-3,.,.,TRBJ2-5,TGTGCCAGAAGCTTGGCCGGCTTCACCAGGGCCCAGTACTTC,CARSLAGFTRAQYF
TRBV19,.,.,TRBJ2-6,TGTGCCAGTAGTATGGGGCTCTTGCCCGGGGCCAACGTCCTGACTTTC,CASSMGLLPGANVLTF
TRBV5-1,.,.,TRBJ2-7,TGCGCCAGCAGCTTGGATGGCCACCCTTACGAGCAGTACTTC,CASSLDGHPYEQYF
TRBV5-1,once,TRBD2,TRBJ2-7,TGCGCCAGCAGCTTGGTGCTAGCGGGGTACGAGCAGTACTTC,CASSLVLAGYEQYF
TRBV11-2,.,.,TRBJ1-5,TGTGCCAGCAGCTTACAAGGGGTGGTCAATCAGCCCCAGCATTTT,CASSLQGVVNQPQHF
TRBV10-3,.,.,TRBJ1-3,TGTGCCATCAGGCAATCAGGGGCCGCTGGAAACACCATATATTTT,CAIRQSGAAGNTIYF
TRBV11-3,.,TRBD2,TRBJ2-7,TGTGCCAGCAGCTCGAGCGGGGTCGAATCCTACGAGCAGTACTTC,CASSSSGVESYEQYF
TRBV18,once,.,TRBJ2-7,TGTGCCAGCTCACCACCCTATGAAGCCAAGTCCTACGAGCAGTACTTC,CASSPPYEAKSYEQYF
TRBV5-6,.,.,TRBJ2-4,TGTGCCAGCAGCTTGGTGGCAGGAGGGAAGTTAGCCAAAAACATTCAGTACTTC,CASSLVAGGKLAKNIQYF